These T cell receptor beta chains were read from a single sample in a study of early T cells in non-severe SARS-CoV-2 infection. From the 5' RACE reads, TCRdb called clonotypes with MiXCR, one entry per CDR3 protein. The profile shows 50,000 or so distinct CDR3 sequences, 8% to 8.5% of them singletons. The sample was whole blood. These receptors were obtained from an adult who was a healthcare worker with PCR-confirmed SARS-CoV-2 infection or an uninfected control (not recorded which). The CDR3 runs from the conserved cysteine through the conserved F or W. The D gene is left open where the match is weak. Clone size, where shown, is once, few, many, or a class for clones that have expanded.

clone_size j_call d_call v_call cdr3_nt cdr3_aa
many TRBJ2-3 - TRBV7-2 TGTGCCAGCAGCTTCTATGGTGATACGCAGTATTTT CASSFYGDTQYF
few TRBJ2-7 TRBD2 TRBV3-1 TGTGCCAGCAGCCGTATACTAGCGGGAGGCTACGAGCAGTACTTC CASSRILAGGYEQYF
- TRBJ1-2 TRBD1 TRBV19 TGTGCCAGTAGTGCCGGGACAGGCTATGGCTACACCTTC CASSAGTGYGYTF
- TRBJ2-7 TRBD1 TRBV18 TGTGCCAGCTCCCAGGGGGCGGAAAACTACGAGCAGTACTTC CASSQGAENYEQYF
few TRBJ2-7 - TRBV11-2 TGTGCCAGCAGCGGGAGTCCTGCCTACGAGCAGTACTTC CASSGSPAYEQYF
- TRBJ2-7 - TRBV28 TGTGCCAGTTCGGATCAGGCGGGGATCCACGAGCAGTACTTC CASSDQAGIHEQYF
- TRBJ2-7 TRBD1 TRBV7-8 TGTGCCAGCAGTTCCCGACAGGGTCCCTACGAGCAGTACTTC CASSSRQGPYEQYF
few TRBJ2-1 TRBD2 TRBV10-3 TGTGCCATCAGTGAGGGGGCGGGAGTCTACAATGAGCAGTTCTTC CAISEGAGVYNEQFF
few TRBJ1-1 - TRBV19 TGTGCCAGTGGCCCCCCGGGGTTGAACACTGAAGCTTTCTTT CASGPPGLNTEAFF
few TRBJ2-1 - TRBV5-5 TGTGCCAGCAGCCCGGGGGTTTCGATGGTCAATGAGCAGTTCTTC CASSPGVSMVNEQFF
few TRBJ1-1 - TRBV4-1 TGCGCCAGCAGCCACGCGGACAGATTGAACACTGAAGCTTTCTTT CASSHADRLNTEAFF
few TRBJ2-5 - TRBV20-1 TGCAGTGCTAGAGTCCAGACTAATCAAGAGACCCAGTACTTC CSARVQTNQETQYF
many TRBJ1-4 - TRBV7-9 TGTGCCAGCACCCGGGGTTCTAATGAAAAACTGTTTTTT CASTRGSNEKLFF
many TRBJ2-7 TRBD2 TRBV6-5 TGTGCCAGCAGTTACTCAGGGCGGGGGGCCGCGAGGGAGCAGTACTTC CASSYSGRGAAREQYF
many TRBJ1-6 TRBD1 TRBV9 TGTGCCAGCAGCGTAGCGGGACAGAATTCACCCCTCCACTTT CASSVAGQNSPLHF
few TRBJ2-7 - TRBV28 TGTGCCAGCAGTTTCCCCGTTAACTTC CASSFPVNF
many TRBJ2-7 TRBD2 TRBV3-1 TGTGCCAGCAGGGCCAGCGGGGGAACCTACGAGCAGTACTTC CASRASGGTYEQYF
- TRBJ2-1 - TRBV11-2 TGTGCCAGCAGCTTACTGCTCCCGGGGCAAGGGGATGAGCAGTTCTTC CASSLLLPGQGDEQFF
- TRBJ1-6 TRBD1 TRBV7-8 TGTGCCAGCAGCTCCCAGGGGGCTAAGGGTTCACCCCTCCACTTT CASSSQGAKGSPLHF
medium-sized TRBJ2-7 TRBD1 TRBV14 TGTGCCAGCAGCCTACCCGGGACAGCTCCCTACGAGCAGTACTTC CASSLPGTAPYEQYF
many TRBJ2-4 - TRBV6-2/TRBV6-3 TGTGCCAGCAGTTACTCTGGCAGTATAGCCAAAAACATTCAGTACTTC CASSYSGSIAKNIQYF
once TRBJ2-1 TRBD2 TRBV5-6 TGTGTCAGCAGCTGGGGACTAGCGGGAGGTTACAATGAGCAGTTCTTC CVSSWGLAGGYNEQFF
many TRBJ2-3 - TRBV10-2 TGCGCCAGCAGCCCCCTCTCAGGACTCGATACGCAGTATTTT CASSPLSGLDTQYF
few TRBJ1-5 TRBD1 TRBV5-6 TGTGCCAGCAGCATCCGGGACAGGGTGAATCAGCCCCAGCATTTT CASSIRDRVNQPQHF
many TRBJ2-5 - TRBV27 TGTGCCAGCAGTTCGACCCAAGAGACCCAGTACTTC CASSSTQETQYF
- TRBJ1-5 - TRBV24-1 TGTGCCACCAGTGAGTCGACCGGGACGGGCCCAGGCCAGCCCCAGCATTTT CATSESTGTGPGQPQHF
few TRBJ1-1 - TRBV29-1 TGCAGCGGGAGGGACACTGAAGCTTTCTTT CSGRDTEAFF
- TRBJ1-4 TRBD1 TRBV5-1 TGCGCCAGCAGCTCGGGACAGGTCGAAAAACTGTTTTTT CASSSGQVEKLFF
many TRBJ1-4 TRBD1 TRBV28 TGTGCCAGCAGTAAGACAGGGGGAGATGAAAAACTGTTTTTT CASSKTGGDEKLFF
- TRBJ2-7 - TRBV18 TGTGCCAGCTCACCAGGTGGTAGCTCCTACGAGCAGTACTTC CASSPGGSSYEQYF
- TRBJ2-7 - TRBV29-1 TGCAGCGTCTGCGGGGACGGGCCGATCGTCGGCGAGCAGTACTTC CSVCGDGPIVGEQYF
many TRBJ2-7 - TRBV6-1 TGTGCCAGCAGGGAACAGCACTTATCACCCTACGAGCAGTACTTC CASREQHLSPYEQYF
- TRBJ2-2 - TRBV18 TGTGCCAGCTCACCGTCCTTGACAGCCACCGGGGAGCTGTTTTTT CASSPSLTATGELFF
many TRBJ2-7 TRBD2 TRBV9 TGTGCCAGCAGCCCCGGACTAGCGGGAGGGCCGTTATACGAGCAGTACTTC CASSPGLAGGPLYEQYF
few TRBJ2-3 - TRBV7-9 TGTGCCAGCAGCTGGGGGGAGGCAGATACGCAGTATTTT CASSWGEADTQYF
- TRBJ1-1 - TRBV9 TGTGCCAGCAGCTCCACCCCGTTCGGTGAAGCTTTCTTT CASSSTPFGEAFF
- TRBJ2-7 TRBD1 TRBV18 TGTGCCAGCTCACTAAGGGACCGACAGGGGGCCCTCATCGCCCACGAGCAGTACTTC CASSLRDRQGALIAHEQYF
medium-sized TRBJ2-7 TRBD2 TRBV7-2 TGTGCCAGCAAGGAGAGTAGCGGGAGGGCGAGCGAGCAGTACTTC CASKESSGRASEQYF
- TRBJ1-2 - TRBV10-3 TGTGCCATCAGTGACGGTACCCATCCTAACTATGGCTACACCTTC CAISDGTHPNYGYTF
many TRBJ2-1 - TRBV10-3 TGTGCCATCAGTGAAGGAGGTGAGCAGTTCTTC CAISEGGEQFF
- TRBJ2-3 - TRBV7-2 TGTGCCAGCCACTTAGGAAGGCGGCTCGATACGCAGTATTTT CASHLGRRLDTQYF
few TRBJ2-1 - TRBV6-8 TGTGCCAGCAGTACGACGGACGGAAAAAGAGACAATGAGCAGTTCTTC CASSTTDGKRDNEQFF